This T cell receptor (beta chain) was captured by sequencing in a study of response to subunit inactivated influenza vaccine. The length of the CDR3 is 17 residues. CDR1 is ENHRY and CDR2 is SYGVKD in the germline V gene. V gave up 0 bases and J gave up 3 bases, with 18 bases separating them. Notes on the study in general: A suggestion made by the authors is that each seasonal influenza vaccination recruits few new T cells.

From the RT-PCR reads, TCRdb called clonotypes with MiXCR, one entry per CDR3 protein. The sample includes some 600,000 distinct CDR3 sequences, roughly 15% of them seen just once. Points on this clonotype: Its antigen is unknown.

This sequence was found in a middle-aged man who received an inactivated influenza vaccine. The chain carries TRBV10-3 and TRBJ2-7; TRBD1 might be the D (6 bases). Source: PBMCs from blood, taken 14 to 15 days before vaccination. CDR3 in amino acids: CAISESQVGQTHYEQYF. In nucleotides, the CDR3 is TGTGCCATCAGTGAGTCGCAAGTCGGACAGACTCACTACGAGCAGTACTTC.